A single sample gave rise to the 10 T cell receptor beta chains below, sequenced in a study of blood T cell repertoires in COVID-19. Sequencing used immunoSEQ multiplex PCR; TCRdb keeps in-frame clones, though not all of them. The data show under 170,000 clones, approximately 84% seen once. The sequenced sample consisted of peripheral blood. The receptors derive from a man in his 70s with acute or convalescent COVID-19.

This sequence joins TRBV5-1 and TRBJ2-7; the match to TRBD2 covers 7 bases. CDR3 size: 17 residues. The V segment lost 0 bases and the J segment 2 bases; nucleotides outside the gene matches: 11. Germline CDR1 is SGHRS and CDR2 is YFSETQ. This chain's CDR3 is CASSLGGSASGAYEQYF. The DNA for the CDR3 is TGCGCCAGCAGCTTGGGCGGGTCGGCTAGCGGCGCCTACGAGCAGTACTTC.

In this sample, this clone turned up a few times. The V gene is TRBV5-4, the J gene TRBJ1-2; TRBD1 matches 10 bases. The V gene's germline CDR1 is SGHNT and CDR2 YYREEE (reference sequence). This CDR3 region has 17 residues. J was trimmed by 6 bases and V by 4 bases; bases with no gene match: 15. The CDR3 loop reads CASSELTRTGGGNGYTF. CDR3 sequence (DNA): TGTGCCAGCAGCGAACTAACTCGGACAGGGGGAGGAAATGGCTACACCTTC. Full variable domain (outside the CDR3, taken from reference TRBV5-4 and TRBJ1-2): ETGVTQSPTHLIKTRGQQVTLRCSSQSGHNTVSWYQQALGQGPQFIFQYYREEENGRGNFPPRFSGLQFPNYSSELNVNALELDDSALYLCASSELTRTGGGNGYTFGSGTRLTVV.

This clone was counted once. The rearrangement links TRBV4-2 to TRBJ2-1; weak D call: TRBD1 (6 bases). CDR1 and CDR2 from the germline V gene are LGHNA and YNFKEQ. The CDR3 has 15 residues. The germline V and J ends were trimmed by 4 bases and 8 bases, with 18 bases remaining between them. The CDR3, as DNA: TGTGCCAGCAGCCCCAATCAGGGGTTTTCGGATGAGCAGTTCTTC. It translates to CASSPNQGFSDEQFF.

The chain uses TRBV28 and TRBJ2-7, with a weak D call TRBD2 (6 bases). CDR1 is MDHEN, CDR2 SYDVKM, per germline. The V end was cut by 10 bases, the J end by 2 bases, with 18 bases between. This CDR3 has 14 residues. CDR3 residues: CATRSGGTAYEQYF. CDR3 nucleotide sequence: TGTGCCACCAGGAGTGGCGGGACCGCCTACGAGCAGTACTTC.

The chain's CDR3 is CASSIVAWARRSNQPQHF. The CDR3 coding sequence is TGTGCCAGTAGTATAGTCGCCTGGGCCAGACGTAGCAATCAGCCCCAGCATTTT. V gene TRBV19 combines with J gene TRBJ1-5; D uncertain. Trimming cost V 1 base and J 0 bases, with 16 bases left between them. The CDR3 length is 18 residues. The V gene's germline CDR1 is LNHDA and CDR2 SQIVND (reference sequence). The variable domain in full, with the rest retrieved from reference TRBV19 and TRBJ1-5, is DGGITQSPKYLFRKEGQNVTLSCEQNLNHDAMYWYRQDPGQGLRLIYYSQIVNDFQKGDIAEGYSVSREKKESFPLTVTSAQKNPTAFYLCASSIVAWARRSNQPQHFGDGTRLSIL.

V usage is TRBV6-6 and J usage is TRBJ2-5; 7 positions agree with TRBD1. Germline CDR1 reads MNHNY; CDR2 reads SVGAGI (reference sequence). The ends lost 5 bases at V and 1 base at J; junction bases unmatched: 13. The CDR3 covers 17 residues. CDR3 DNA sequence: TGTGCCAGCAGTCCCCGTTGGGTAGGGGGCCTCCAAGAGACCCAGTACTTC. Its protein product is CASSPRWVGGLQETQYF.

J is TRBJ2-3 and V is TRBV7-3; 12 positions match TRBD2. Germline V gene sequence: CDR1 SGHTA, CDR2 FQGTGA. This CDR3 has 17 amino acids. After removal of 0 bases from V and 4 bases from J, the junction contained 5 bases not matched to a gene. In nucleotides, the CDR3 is TGTGCCAGCAGCTTAACCCCTAGCGGGGGGGGTCCAGATACGCAGTATTTT. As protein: CASSLTPSGGGPDTQYF.

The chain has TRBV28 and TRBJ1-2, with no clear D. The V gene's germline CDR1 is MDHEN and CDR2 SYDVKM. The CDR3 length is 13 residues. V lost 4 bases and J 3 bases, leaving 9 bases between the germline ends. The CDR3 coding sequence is TGTGCCAGCAGTTATGGCAGTGACTATGGCTACACCTTC. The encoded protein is CASSYGSDYGYTF.

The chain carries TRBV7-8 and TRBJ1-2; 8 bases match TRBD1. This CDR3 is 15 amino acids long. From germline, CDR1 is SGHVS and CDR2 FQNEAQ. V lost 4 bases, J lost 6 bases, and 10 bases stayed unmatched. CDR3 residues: CASSSGGRGPDGYTF. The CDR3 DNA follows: TGTGCCAGCAGCTCCGGAGGCAGGGGGCCGGATGGCTACACCTTC.

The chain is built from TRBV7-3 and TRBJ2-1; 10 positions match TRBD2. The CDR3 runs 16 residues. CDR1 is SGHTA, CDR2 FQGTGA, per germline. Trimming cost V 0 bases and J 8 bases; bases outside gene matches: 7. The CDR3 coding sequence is TGTGCCAGCAGCTTAACTAGCGGGGGGCCTCAGGATGAGCAGTTCTTC. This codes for CASSLTSGGPQDEQFF.